The clone carrying this TCR beta chain was observed a handful of times. Its antigen is unidentified. This entry belongs to a study of relationships among human T cell subsets. Overall study findings and caveats: Over 50% of CD8+ cytotoxic sequences were in clones over 100 reads; regulatory and Th2 had few.

This CDR3 has 14 residues. V lost 3 bases, J lost 6 bases, and 3 bases stayed unmatched. Germline values: CDR1 MNHNS, CDR2 SASEGT. Semiquantitative ARM-PCR amplified T cell receptor alpha and beta CDR3 regions from mRNA. In ARM-PCR, communal superprimers followed tagged nested gene-specific primers for exponential amplification. Each CDR3 protein is one row after TCRdb ran MiXCR on the multiplex PCR reads. The table has fewer than 16,000 distinct CDR3 sequences, approximately 56% seen once; the top ten hold 35%. Sample: total T cells sorted from blood. This clonotype was obtained from a man aged 35 to 55 in good health. V gene TRBV6-1 combines with J gene TRBJ2-1, with 9 bases fitting TRBD2. CDR3 coding DNA: TGTGCCAGCAGTGAGCGGGAGGGCCCCAATGAGCAGTTCTTC. Translated, it gives CASSEREGPNEQFF.